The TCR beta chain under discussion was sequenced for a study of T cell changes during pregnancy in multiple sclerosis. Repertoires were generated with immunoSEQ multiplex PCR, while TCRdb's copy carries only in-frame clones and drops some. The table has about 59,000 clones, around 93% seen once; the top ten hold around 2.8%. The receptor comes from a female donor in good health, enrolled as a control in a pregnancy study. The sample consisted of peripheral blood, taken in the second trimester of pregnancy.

This chain's CDR3 is CASSPGSRGPLSNQPQHF. The CDR3 region has the DNA TGTGCCAGCAGCCCCGGGTCAAGGGGCCCCCTTAGCAATCAGCCCCAGCATTTT. This chain connects TRBV7-9 to TRBJ1-5, with a tentative D call TRBD1 (5 bases). Germline lookup yields CDR1 SEHNR and CDR2 FQNEAQ (reference sequence). The CDR3 extends over 18 amino acids. V was shortened by 5 bases and J by 0 bases, with 20 bases between the two germline ends.